The clone carrying this T cell receptor (beta chain) was picked up a small number of times. What it binds is unknown. These data belong to a study of T-cell reconstitution after alpha-beta-depleted transplantation in children. Study-wide results and limits: Reportedly, roughly two months post-transplant, alpha-beta T cells arose from several hundred expanded graft clones. Counts and diversity of T cells one year after transplant came mostly from newly produced T cells. The high TCRbeta diversity at day 60 in some patients came from surviving recipient T cells and thymic progenitors.

Preparation of the TCRbeta library was carried out with unique molecular identifiers. TCRdb fed the PCR reads into MiXCR, producing one record per CDR3 protein. The data hold approximately 300,000 distinct CDR3 sequences, with almost 8% observed a single time. Germline V lookup: CDR1 LGHDT, CDR2 YNNKEL (reference sequence). The germline V and J ends were trimmed by 3 bases and 1 base, with 12 bases remaining between them. This CDR3 is 16 amino acids long. This clonotype was obtained from a female patient aged 2 to 10 who had a stem cell transplant for Fanconi anemia, so the T cells may come from the graft donor. Specimen: peripheral blood, collected 360 days after TCRalphabeta/CD19-depleted stem cell transplant. This chain connects TRBV3-1 to TRBJ2-2, with D perhaps TRBD1 or TRBD2 (6 bases each). The CDR3 DNA is TGTGCCAGCAGCCACCAGGGGACTTTGAACACCGGGGAGCTGTTTTTT. Protein: CASSHQGTLNTGELFF.